The source of this TCR beta chain is a study of identical twins. Germline trimming cut 1 base from V and 0 bases from J; bases unmatched to any gene: 2. CDR3 length: 15 residues. CDR1 and CDR2 (germline): MGHDK, SYGVNS. This clonotype occurred a few times. Its antigen is not identified. Study-wide results and caveats: Invariant MAIT and iNKT cells may have partly biased zero-insertion analyses.

TCRdb itself ran the 5' RACE reads through MiXCR, one entry per CDR3 protein. Of 1,800,000 or so distinct CDR3 sequences in the sample, about 31% were seen once. This chain uses TRBV25-1 with TRBJ1-1, with 7 bases that match TRBD1. The sequenced material came from cord blood. The receptor comes from a newborn girl in good health. The CDR3 loop is CASSELGTVNTEAFF. The CDR3 bases are TGTGCCAGCAGTGAATTGGGGACAGTGAACACTGAAGCTTTCTTT.